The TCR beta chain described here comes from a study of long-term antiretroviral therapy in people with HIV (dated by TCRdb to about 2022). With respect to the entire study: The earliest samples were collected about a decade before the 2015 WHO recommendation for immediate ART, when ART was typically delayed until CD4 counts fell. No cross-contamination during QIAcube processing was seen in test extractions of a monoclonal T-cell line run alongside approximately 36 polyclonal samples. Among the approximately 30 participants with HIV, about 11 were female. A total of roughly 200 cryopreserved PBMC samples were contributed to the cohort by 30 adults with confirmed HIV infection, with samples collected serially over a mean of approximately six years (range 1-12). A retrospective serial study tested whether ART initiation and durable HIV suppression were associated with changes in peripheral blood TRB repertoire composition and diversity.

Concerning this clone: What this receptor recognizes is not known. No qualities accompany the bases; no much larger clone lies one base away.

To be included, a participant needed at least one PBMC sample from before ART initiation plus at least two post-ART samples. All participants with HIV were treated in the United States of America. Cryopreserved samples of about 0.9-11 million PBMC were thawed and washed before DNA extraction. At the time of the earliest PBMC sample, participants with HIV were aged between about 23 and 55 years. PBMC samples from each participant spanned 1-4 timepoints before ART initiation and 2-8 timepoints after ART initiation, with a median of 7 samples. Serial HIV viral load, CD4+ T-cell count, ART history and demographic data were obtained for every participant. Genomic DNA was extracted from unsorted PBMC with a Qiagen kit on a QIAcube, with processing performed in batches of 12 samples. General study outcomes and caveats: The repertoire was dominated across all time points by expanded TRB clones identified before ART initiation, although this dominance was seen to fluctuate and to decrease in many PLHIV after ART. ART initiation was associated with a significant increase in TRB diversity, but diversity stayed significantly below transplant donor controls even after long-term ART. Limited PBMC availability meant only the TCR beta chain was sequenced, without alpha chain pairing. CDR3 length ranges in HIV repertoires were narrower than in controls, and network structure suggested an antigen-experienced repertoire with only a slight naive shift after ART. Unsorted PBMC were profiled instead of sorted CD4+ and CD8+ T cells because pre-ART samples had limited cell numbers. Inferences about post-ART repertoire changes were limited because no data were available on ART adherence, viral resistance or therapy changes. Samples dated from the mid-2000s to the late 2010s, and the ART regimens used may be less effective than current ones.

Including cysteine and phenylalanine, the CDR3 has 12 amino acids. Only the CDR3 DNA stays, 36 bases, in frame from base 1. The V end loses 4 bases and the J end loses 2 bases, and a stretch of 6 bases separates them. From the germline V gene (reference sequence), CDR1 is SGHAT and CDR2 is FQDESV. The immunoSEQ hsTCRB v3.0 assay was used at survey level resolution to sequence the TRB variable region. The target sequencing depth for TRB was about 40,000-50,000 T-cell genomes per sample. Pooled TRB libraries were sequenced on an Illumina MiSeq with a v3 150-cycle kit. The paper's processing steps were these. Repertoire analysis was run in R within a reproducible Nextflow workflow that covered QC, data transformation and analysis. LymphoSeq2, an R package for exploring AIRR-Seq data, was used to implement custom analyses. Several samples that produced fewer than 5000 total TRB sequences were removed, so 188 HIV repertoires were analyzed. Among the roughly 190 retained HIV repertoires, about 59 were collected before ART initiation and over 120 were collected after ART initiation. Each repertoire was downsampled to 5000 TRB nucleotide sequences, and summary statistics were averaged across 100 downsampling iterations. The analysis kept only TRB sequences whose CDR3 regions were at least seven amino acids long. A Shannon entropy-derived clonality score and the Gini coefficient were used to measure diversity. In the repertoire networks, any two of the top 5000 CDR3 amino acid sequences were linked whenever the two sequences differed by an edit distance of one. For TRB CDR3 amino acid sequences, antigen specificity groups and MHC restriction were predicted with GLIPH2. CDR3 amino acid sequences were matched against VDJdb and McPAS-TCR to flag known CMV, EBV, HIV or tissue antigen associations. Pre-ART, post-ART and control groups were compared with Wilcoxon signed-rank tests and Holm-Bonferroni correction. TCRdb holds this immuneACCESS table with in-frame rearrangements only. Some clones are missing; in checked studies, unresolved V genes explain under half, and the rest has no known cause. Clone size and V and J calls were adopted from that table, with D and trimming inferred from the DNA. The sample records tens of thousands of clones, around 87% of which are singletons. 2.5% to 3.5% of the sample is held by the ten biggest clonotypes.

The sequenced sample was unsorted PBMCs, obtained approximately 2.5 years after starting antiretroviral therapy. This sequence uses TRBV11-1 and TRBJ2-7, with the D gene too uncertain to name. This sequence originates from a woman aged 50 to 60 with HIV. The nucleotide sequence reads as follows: TGTGCCAGCAGCTCTGAGACCTACGAGCAGTACTTC. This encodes CASSSETYEQYF.